A single sample is the source of the 23 T cell receptor beta chains below, sequenced in a study of CD8+CD57+ T cells in acquired aplastic anemia. The study profiled TCR beta VDJ and CDR3 using genomic DNA as template. TCRdb re-derived calls from the reads in MiXCR, one entry per CDR3 protein. The sample shows under 350,000 distinct CDR3 sequences, under 65% of them seen only once. Previously, flow cytometry had revealed CD8+CD57+ cell expansion in the patients chosen for sequencing. The sequenced sample consisted of sorted CD4+, CD8+, or CD8+CD57+ T cells (not recorded which) from PBMCs. The receptors were gathered from a human donor with aplastic anemia.

The chain's CDR3 is CASSLGEDWEQYF. Here the CDR3 DNA reads TGTGCCAGCAGCTTAGGCGAGGATTGGGAGCAGTACTTC. The rearrangement joins TRBV7-2 to TRBJ2-7; the D is unclear. The CDR3 extends over 13 amino acids. V was cut by 1 base and J by 7 bases, with 11 bases left in between. Germline V CDR1 and CDR2: SGHTA, FQGNSA.

V gene TRBV2 combines with J gene TRBJ1-2; TRBD1 might be the D (6 bases). Germline V gene lookup returns CDR1 SNHLY and CDR2 FYNNEI. V was shortened by 4 bases and J by 0 bases, with 12 bases between the two germline ends. The CDR3 length is 15 residues. The CDR3 loop is CASSAGQQANYGYTF. Written as DNA, the CDR3 is TGTGCCAGCAGTGCTGGACAGCAGGCTAACTATGGCTACACCTTC.

Details on this clonotype: One end of the junction varies from germline; a read error may be responsible. V and J are TRBV7-2 and TRBJ2-2; 9 positions agree with TRBD2. Per germline, CDR1 SGHTA and CDR2 FQGNSA. The CDR3 consists of 13 residues. CDR3 coding DNA: TGTGCCAGCCTGGGGGCCGGTGCGGGAGGGCTTCATTTT. It codes for CASLGAGAGGLHF.

In DNA form, the CDR3 reads TGTGCCACCAGTGATAGGTTAGATACGCAGTATTTT. It translates to CATSDRLDTQYF. V and J are TRBV24-1 and TRBJ2-3; D is undetermined. CDR3 length equals 12 residues. The germline gives CDR1 KGHDR, CDR2 SFDVKD. V lost 3 bases to trimming and J lost 5 bases, with 5 bases between them.

The chain carries TRBV20-1 and TRBJ2-1; D may be TRBD2 (6 bases). Per the germline V gene, CDR1 is DFQATT and CDR2 is SNEGSKA (reference sequence). This CDR3 comprises 18 residues. V lost 3 bases and J 4 bases, leaving 25 bases between the germline ends. CDR3 amino acids: CSARGESLAPITYNEQFF. CDR3 sequence (DNA): TGCAGTGCTAGGGGGGAGTCTCTAGCGCCAATAACATACAATGAGCAGTTCTTC.

Remarks on this clonotype: A much more abundant neighbour one base away suggests this may be a read error. This chain links TRBV5-1 with TRBJ2-3, with D perhaps assigned TRBD1 or TRBD2 (6 bases each). The V gene's germline CDR1 is SGHRS and CDR2 YFSETQ. The CDR3 is made up of 15 amino acids. V gave up 2 bases and J gave up 0 bases, with 10 bases separating them. As DNA, the CDR3 is TGCGCCAGCAGCTTCCGGAGGGGGAGCACAGATACGCAGTATTTT. Protein: CASSFRRGSTDTQYF. Looking up the rest from reference TRBV5-1 and TRBJ2-3 gives the full variable domain: KAGVTQTPRYLIKTRGQQVTLSCSPISGHRSVSWYQQTPGQGLQFLFEYFSETQRNKGNFPGRFSGRQFSNSRSEMNVSTLELGDSALYLCASSFRRGSTDTQYFGPGTRLTVL.

The CDR3 loop is CASSTSGTSYEQYF. DNA for the CDR3: TGTGCCAGCAGCACCTCCGGGACCAGCTACGAGCAGTACTTC. V is TRBV6-6 and J is TRBJ2-7; D assignment may be TRBD1 or TRBD2 (5 bases each). There are 14 residues in the CDR3. The V end was cut by 6 bases, the J end by 3 bases, with 15 bases between. The germline CDR1 and CDR2 sequences are MNHNY and SVGAGI (reference sequence).

The genes are TRBV19 and TRBJ2-7, with 9 bases lining up with TRBD1. The CDR3 has 12 amino acids. V gave up 8 bases and J gave up 6 bases; unmatched junction bases: 5. Germline-derived CDR1 and CDR2 are LNHDA and SQIVND (reference sequence). As DNA, the CDR3 is TGTGCCAGTGGGGACAGGGCAGGCGAGCAGTACTTC. It is translated as CASGDRAGEQYF.

The rearrangement uses TRBV19 and TRBJ1-1; D is unclear. V shed 8 bases and J shed 0 bases, with 10 bases lying between them. The germline CDR1 and CDR2 sequences are LNHDA and SQIVND (reference sequence). There are 13 residues in the CDR3. The CDR3 bases are TGTGCCAGTGGGAGTTCGCTGAACACTGAAGCTTTCTTT. As protein: CASGSSLNTEAFF.

The table lists this clonotype with a few counts. V is TRBV18 and J is TRBJ2-7; 7 positions match TRBD2. Germline-derived CDR1 and CDR2 are KGHSH and LQKENI. The CDR3 is 19 residues long. With 1 base clipped from V and 2 bases from J, the junction kept 17 bases outside the gene matches. The CDR3, as DNA: TGTGCCAGCTCACCACTGGTGGGAGGTATAGCGGGCTCACCCTACGAGCAGTACTTC. It specifies CASSPLVGGIAGSPYEQYF.

This sequence joins TRBV2 and TRBJ2-3; unclear D gene. V was cut by 6 bases and J by 8 bases, with 15 bases left in between. The CDR3 has 13 residues. Germline-derived CDR1 and CDR2 are SNHLY and FYNNEI. In nucleotides, the CDR3 is TGTGCCAGCAGCCAAGATGTCAAAGGTACGCAGTATTTT. Its protein product is CASSQDVKGTQYF.

This clonotype was seen once. The V and J genes are TRBV24-1 and TRBJ2-2; perhaps TRBD1 as D (6 bases). Per the germline V gene, CDR1 is KGHDR and CDR2 is SFDVKD. Trimming pared 7 bases from V and 2 bases from J, leaving 10 bases between. This CDR3 contains 14 residues. In DNA form, the CDR3 reads TGTGCCACCAGGGGACAAGATAACACCGGGGAGCTGTTTTTT. Amino acids: CATRGQDNTGELFF.

As to this clonotype: The junction and the germline gene differ at one end; a read error may be behind it. The rearrangement uses TRBV2 and TRBJ1-2; maybe TRBD1 (5 bases). Germline V gives CDR1 SNHLY, CDR2 FYNNEI. CDR3 length: 14 residues. The CDR3 is CAGSTISKGQRAAF. In nucleotides, the CDR3 is TGTGCCGGCAGCACTATCTCGAAGGGGCAAAGGGCGGCCTTC.

The rearrangement joins TRBV20-1 to TRBJ1-1; TRBD1 matches at 8 bases. This CDR3 has 16 amino acids. The germline gives CDR1 DFQATT, CDR2 SNEGSKA (reference sequence). V was pared by 6 bases and J by 5 bases, with 17 bases of the junction left unmatched. CDR3 DNA sequence: TGCAGTGCCGTCCGGGGTGGACAGGGTGGTGCGACTGAAGCTTTCTTT. It yields the protein CSAVRGGQGGATEAFF.

This chain links TRBV7-4 with TRBJ2-2; 11 bases map to TRBD2. With 4 bases clipped from V and 5 bases from J, the junction kept 12 bases outside the gene matches. The CDR3 totals 18 residues. Germline CDR1 reads SGHVT; CDR2 reads SQSDAQ. For the CDR3, the DNA is TGTGCCAGCAGCTACGGGACTAGCGGCCTGGGGGGAACCGGGGAGCTGTTTTTT. Residues: CASSYGTSGLGGTGELFF.

This clonotype was counted between two and nine times. The chain is built from TRBV5-1 and TRBJ1-2; no reliable D call. Trimming took off 4 bases at V and 6 bases at J, with 13 bases between the two ends. Germline assignment: CDR1 SGHRS and CDR2 YFSETQ. There are 13 residues in the CDR3. CDR3 bases: TGCGCCAGCAGCCTCGTCCTCCGGGATGGCTACACCTTC. Translation gives CASSLVLRDGYTF.

The chain employs TRBV20-1 and TRBJ1-1; 10 bases match TRBD1. Unmatched junction bases numbered 16, after V lost 5 bases and J lost 10 bases. The CDR3 spans 15 residues. CDR1 is DFQATT and CDR2 is SNEGSKA in the germline V gene (reference sequence). CDR3 DNA: TGCAGTGCTCCGCGGACAAGGACAGGGGGTGTGAGAGCTTTCTTT. Protein: CSAPRTRTGGVRAFF.

This clonotype was recorded at least ten times. The genes are TRBV5-8 and TRBJ2-7, with TRBD1 matching over 11 bases. Germline V gene data show CDR1 as SGHTS and CDR2 as YDEGEE. This CDR3 spans 15 amino acids. Trimming took 4 bases from V and 2 from J; bases not matched to a gene: 5. The CDR3 bases are TGTGCCAGCAGCCGTCCGGGACAGGGGGCCTACGAGCAGTACTTC. Its translation: CASSRPGQGAYEQYF.

The CDR3 here is CASSPPWGVLETQYF. The CDR3 coding sequence is TGTGCCAGCTCACCACCCTGGGGGGTATTGGAGACCCAGTACTTC. The chain couples TRBV18 to TRBJ2-5; the D gene is possibly TRBD2 (6 bases). This CDR3 has 15 amino acids. Trimming took off 0 bases at V and 5 bases at J, with 13 bases between the two ends. Looked up from germline, CDR1 is KGHSH and CDR2 is LQKENI.

The CDR3 DNA reads TGTGCCAGCAGTGCCCGACTCCGGAATACGCAGTATTTT. It is translated as CASSARLRNTQYF. This sequence joins TRBV25-1 and TRBJ2-3, with D unclear. Germline V gene sequence: CDR1 MGHDK, CDR2 SYGVNS. This CDR3 contains 13 residues. Trimming took off 4 bases at V and 7 bases at J, with 12 bases between the two ends. The full variable domain, rest sourced from reference TRBV25-1 and TRBJ2-3, is EADIYQTPRYLVIGTGKKITLECSQTMGHDKMYWYQQDPGMELHLIHYSYGVNSTEKGDLSSESTVSRIRTEHFPLTLESARPSHTSQYLCASSARLRNTQYFGPGTRLTVL.

V usage is TRBV18 and J usage is TRBJ1-3; D not resolved. This CDR3 has 15 amino acids. V lost 6 bases and J 0 bases, leaving 12 bases between the germline ends. Germline V gene lookup returns CDR1 KGHSH and CDR2 LQKENI. CDR3 amino acids: CASSLVAVSGNTIYF. The CDR3 nucleotides are TGTGCCAGCTCCCTCGTGGCAGTCTCTGGAAACACCATATATTTT.

This clonotype was found many times. This chain uses TRBV5-6 with TRBJ1-2; D unclear. This CDR3 has 16 amino acids. In germline, CDR1 is SGHDT, CDR2 YYEEEE. With 2 bases removed from V and 7 bases from J, the gap between germline ends came to 21 bases. The chain's CDR3 is CASSFIHTLTSGGYTF. The CDR3 bases are TGTGCCAGCAGCTTCATCCACACTTTAACCAGCGGTGGCTACACCTTC.

This clonotype was seen only a few times. This may come from a read error, since a much larger clone is one base off. The chain links TRBV6-1 to TRBJ2-7; possibly TRBD1 for D (6 bases). Germline-derived CDR1 and CDR2 are MNHNS and SASEGT. The CDR3 extends over 15 amino acids. The CDR3 loop reads CASNGQGNTFYGQYF. In DNA form, the CDR3 reads TGTGCCAGCAACGGGCAGGGGAACACATTTTACGGGCAGTACTTC.